A single sample is the source of the 2 T cell receptor beta chains below, sequenced in a study of T cell repertoires in cytomegalovirus infection. TCRdb called the reads again in MiXCR, with one record for every CDR3 protein. The sample consists of roughly 230,000 distinct CDR3 sequences, approximately 13% of them appearing once. The sample was PBMCs. These receptors all come from a human donor in good health (CMV status not recorded). Some clones in this sample may be carry-over from other donors' samples.

The sample holds many counts of this clonotype. V is TRBV7-9 and J is TRBJ1-1; 8 bases align to TRBD1. Germline V gene sequence: CDR1 SEHNR, CDR2 FQNEAQ (reference sequence). V shed 8 bases and J 2 bases; nucleotides not matched to a gene: 4. The CDR3 is 13 residues long. CDR3 coding DNA: TGTGCCAGCGGACAGGGCTTAAACACTGAAGCTTTCTTT. It translates to CASGQGLNTEAFF.

This clonotype was counted at least ten times. This chain uses TRBV6-2 or TRBV6-3 with TRBJ1-1, with TRBD1 matching 11 bases. V lost 4 bases, J lost 0 bases, and 4 bases stayed unmatched. From germline, CDR1 is MNHEY and CDR2 SVGEGT. The CDR3 is 16 residues long. The CDR3 nucleotides read TGTGCCAGCAGTTGGGACAGGGGGGACATGAACACTGAAGCTTTCTTT. Translating gives CASSWDRGDMNTEAFF.